This T cell receptor (beta chain) was captured by sequencing in a study of identical twins. TCRdb re-analysed the 5' RACE reads in MiXCR, keeping a single row per CDR3 protein. The sample records 250,000 to 350,000 distinct CDR3 sequences, approximately 8.5% being singletons. Whole-study results and caveats: Within monozygotic twins, out-of-frame TCR alpha sharing was underestimated by the models. An excess of low generation probability was shown by twin-shared out-of-frame alpha sequences. Analyses based on zero insertions could be partly confounded by invariant MAIT and iNKT cells.

This clonotype was detected only a few times. The antigen remains undetermined. The CDR3 loop spans 13 amino acids. Germline V gene lookup returns CDR1 SGHTA and CDR2 FQGTGA. V was clipped by 5 bases and J by 5 bases, with 12 bases between them. Separately, the same data were catalogued under a study of yellow fever vaccine responses in identical twins. This second study notes: The T cell response to vaccination in identical twins was reportedly partly convergent and partly personalized.

Sequenced input: memory (CD45RO+) T cells sorted from blood. The sequence derives from a woman between 18 and 30 years old in good health. The V call is TRBV7-3, the J call TRBJ2-5; D is ambiguous. The CDR3 bases are TGTGCCAGCAGCGTCGAACGCGGCGAGACCCAGTACTTC. The encoded protein is CASSVERGETQYF.